This T cell receptor beta chain is drawn from a study of blood T cell repertoires in COVID-19. The protocol was immunoSEQ multiplex PCR, while the TCRdb copy is restricted to in-frame clones and leaves out a portion. The table shows a few hundred thousand clones, with more than 70% occurring only once. V was clipped by 3 bases and J by 3 bases; unmatched bases: 2. The CDR3 is 14 residues long. The V gene's germline CDR1 is SGHDT and CDR2 YYEEEE. The sequence was obtained from a woman between 18 and 29 years old who had been exposed to COVID-19. The J gene is TRBJ2-7, the V gene TRBV5-6, with TRBD2 matching over 11 bases. Sequencing used PBMCs or T cells enriched from blood (not recorded which). In DNA, the CDR3 is TGTGCCAGCAGCTGGGGGACTAGCGGCTACGAGCAGTACTTC. Translation: CASSWGTSGYEQYF.